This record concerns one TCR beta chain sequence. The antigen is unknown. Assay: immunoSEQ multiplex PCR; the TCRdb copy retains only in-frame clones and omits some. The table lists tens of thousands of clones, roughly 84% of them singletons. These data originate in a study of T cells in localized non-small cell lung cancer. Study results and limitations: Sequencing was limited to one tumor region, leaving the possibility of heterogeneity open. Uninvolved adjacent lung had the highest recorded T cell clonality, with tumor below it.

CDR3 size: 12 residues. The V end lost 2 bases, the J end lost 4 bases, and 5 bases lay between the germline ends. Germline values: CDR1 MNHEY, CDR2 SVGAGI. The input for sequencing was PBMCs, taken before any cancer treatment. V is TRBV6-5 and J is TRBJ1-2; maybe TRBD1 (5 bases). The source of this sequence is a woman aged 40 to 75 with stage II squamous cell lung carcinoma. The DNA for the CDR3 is TGTGCCAGCAGTTACGGGGGCTATGGCTACACCTTC. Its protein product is CASSYGGYGYTF.